The 20 T cell receptor beta chains in this list originate from one sample, sequenced in a study of T-cell reconstitution after alpha-beta-depleted transplantation in children. The TCRbeta library was prepared with unique molecular identifiers. TCRdb fed the PCR reads into MiXCR, producing one record per CDR3 protein. The sample contains about 980,000 distinct CDR3 sequences, about 26% of which appear only once. Material: PBMCs, mostly from graft donor cells, obtained 360 days after TCRalphabeta/CD19-depleted stem cell transplant. These TCRs come from a boy in the first two years of life who had a stem cell transplant for SCID, so the T cells may come from the graft donor.

This clonotype has a handful of counts. This chain joins TRBV20-1 and TRBJ2-5; 9 bases line up with TRBD2. With V trimmed by 5 bases and J by 4 bases, 11 bases remained unmatched. This CDR3 region has 15 residues. Germline-derived CDR1 and CDR2 are DFQATT and SNEGSKA (reference sequence). This chain's CDR3 is CSARGPGLARETQYF. CDR3 DNA: TGCAGTGCTCGGGGTCCGGGACTAGCAAGAGAGACCCAGTACTTC.

V usage is TRBV28 and J usage is TRBJ1-1; tentatively, D is TRBD1 (6 bases). The CDR3 length is 15 residues. V shed 8 bases and J shed 4 bases, with 20 bases lying between them. CDR1 is MDHEN, CDR2 SYDVKM, per germline. In DNA, the CDR3 is TGTGCCAGCCCTACTGCGACAGGTGTAATCACTGAAGCTTTCTTT. This encodes CASPTATGVITEAFF.

V and J are TRBV7-9 and TRBJ1-4; D gene ambiguous. CDR3 length: 12 amino acids. Germline values: CDR1 SEHNR, CDR2 FQNEAQ (reference sequence). The germline V and J ends were trimmed by 1 base and 16 bases, with 13 bases remaining between them. DNA for the CDR3: TGTGCCAGCAGCTTAGACTTGGAGAGATGGTTTTTT. This translates into CASSLDLERWFF. Full variable domain (outside the CDR3, taken from reference TRBV7-9 and TRBJ1-4): DTGVSQNPRHKITKRGQNVTFRCDPISEHNRLYWYRQTLGQGPEFLTYFQNEAQLEKSRLLSDRFSAERPKGSFSTLEIQRTEQGDSAMYLCASSLDLERWFFGSGTQLSVL.

This clonotype was found a few times. This rearrangement joins TRBV9 to TRBJ1-6; maybe TRBD1 (5 bases). This CDR3 comprises 14 residues. Trimming left V 6 bases short and J 10 bases short, with 17 bases between. Germline V lookup: CDR1 SGDLS, CDR2 YYNGEE. CDR3 sequence: CASNAGGFGSPLHF. The CDR3 bases are TGTGCCAGCAACGCCGGGGGTTTCGGGTCACCCCTCCACTTT.

This clonotype was seen more than once but under ten times. CDR3 nucleotides: TGCAGTGCCCTTAGGGGGAACACTGAAGCTTTCTTT. Translation gives CSALRGNTEAFF. The chain is built from TRBV20-1 and TRBJ1-1; TRBD1 might be the D (5 bases). The CDR3 has 12 amino acids. Germline lookup yields CDR1 DFQATT and CDR2 SNEGSKA (reference sequence). Trimming pared 6 bases from V and 1 base from J, leaving 9 bases between.

The chain employs TRBV6-1 and TRBJ2-4, with D perhaps TRBD1 or TRBD2 (5 bases each). The germline CDR1 and CDR2 sequences are MNHNS and SASEGT. The CDR3 extends over 15 amino acids. V lost 5 bases and J lost 6, with 17 bases in between. For the CDR3, the DNA is TGTGCCAGCAGTCGGTCCAGGGTGGAGGTAAACATTCAGTACTTC. As protein: CASSRSRVEVNIQYF.

This clonotype was recorded a few times. The rearrangement links TRBV6-2 or TRBV6-3 to TRBJ1-5; D unresolved. The CDR3 runs to 15 residues. Deletions cut 6 bases from V and 0 bases from J, with 12 bases between. CDR1 is MNHEY, CDR2 SVGEGT, per germline. CDR3 amino acids: CASSPERFSNQPQHF. DNA of the CDR3: TGTGCCAGCAGCCCGGAACGGTTTAGCAATCAGCCCCAGCATTTT.

This clonotype has only a few counts. This chain joins TRBV7-9 and TRBJ2-7; TRBD1 matches at 10 bases. This CDR3 has 16 amino acids. Unmatched junction bases numbered 9, after V lost 5 bases and J lost 2 bases. The germline gives CDR1 SEHNR, CDR2 FQNEAQ (reference sequence). CDR3 residues: CASSLGRDRGTYEQYF. The CDR3 DNA is TGTGCCAGCAGCCTAGGTAGGGACAGGGGAACCTACGAGCAGTACTTC. Together with reference TRBV7-9 and TRBJ2-7, the CDR3 gives the full variable domain: DTGVSQNPRHKITKRGQNVTFRCDPISEHNRLYWYRQTLGQGPEFLTYFQNEAQLEKSRLLSDRFSAERPKGSFSTLEIQRTEQGDSAMYLCASSLGRDRGTYEQYFGPGTRLTVT.

The rearrangement links TRBV6-5 to TRBJ1-3; D unresolved. V was trimmed by 0 bases and J by 4 bases, leaving 7 bases between them. In germline, CDR1 is MNHEY, CDR2 SVGAGI. CDR3 length: 14 residues. The CDR3 region is CASSYSASGNTIYF. The CDR3, as DNA: TGTGCCAGCAGTTACTCGGCGTCGGGAAACACCATATATTTT.

The V gene is TRBV5-1, the J gene TRBJ2-3; D is perhaps TRBD1 (5 bases). V gave up 0 bases and J gave up 3 bases, with 14 bases separating them. The CDR3 runs to 16 residues. Germline CDR1 is SGHRS and CDR2 is YFSETQ. The CDR3 DNA sequence: TGCGCCAGCAGCTTGGGCCAGGGTATCGGGACAGATACGCAGTATTTT. Translated, it gives CASSLGQGIGTDTQYF.

The genes are TRBV4-1 and TRBJ2-7; no definite D call. This CDR3 region has 14 residues. Trimming removed 1 base from V and 3 bases from J, with 10 bases in between. Germline CDR1 MGHRA, CDR2 YSYEKL. In DNA form, the CDR3 reads TGCGCCAGCAGCCAAGTCACGGGTTTCTACGAGCAGTACTTC. As protein: CASSQVTGFYEQYF.

This clonotype occurred many times. At one end, the junction sequence differs from germline, possibly due to a read error. This chain uses TRBV5-1 with TRBJ2-6; D remains unclear. CDR3 size: 14 residues. Germline-derived CDR1 and CDR2 are SGHRS and YFSETQ. DNA of the CDR3: TGTGCCAGCAGCCCATACTCTGGGGCCAACGTCCTGACTTTC. This translates into CASSPYSGANVLTF.

V and J are TRBV4-2 and TRBJ2-2; either TRBD1 or TRBD2 may fit D (5 bases each). The CDR3 is 18 residues long. CDR1 is LGHNA, CDR2 YNFKEQ, per germline. V shed 1 base and J shed 4 bases, with 19 bases lying between them. The CDR3: CASSQARGPEGFTGELFF. CDR3 nucleotide sequence: TGTGCCAGCAGCCAAGCTCGGGGCCCCGAGGGGTTCACCGGGGAGCTGTTTTTT.

This clonotype turned up a few times. V and J are TRBV5-1 and TRBJ2-2; D unresolved. V was trimmed by 0 bases and J by 1 base, leaving 7 bases between them. CDR3 size: 15 residues. Germline lookup yields CDR1 SGHRS and CDR2 YFSETQ. The CDR3 DNA is TGCGCCAGCAGCTTGGAGTTGAAGAACACCGGGGAGCTGTTTTTT. Translated: CASSLELKNTGELFF.

J is TRBJ1-2 and V is TRBV6-5, with D maybe TRBD1 (6 bases). The CDR3 sequence is 15 residues long. Germline V lookup: CDR1 MNHEY, CDR2 SVGAGI. The V gene lost 5 bases and the J gene lost 6 bases, with 19 bases spanning the gap. Here the CDR3 reads CASSTDRPNRDGYTF. In DNA, the CDR3 is TGTGCCAGCAGTACCGACAGACCCAACAGGGATGGCTACACCTTC.

This chain uses TRBV5-1 with TRBJ2-5; TRBD2 might be the D (5 bases). Germline V lookup: CDR1 SGHRS, CDR2 YFSETQ. CDR3 size: 13 residues. Deletions cut 4 bases from V and 2 bases from J, with 9 bases between. For the CDR3, the DNA is TGCGCCAGCAGCCCTCAGCGGCAAGAGACCCAGTACTTC. Its translation is CASSPQRQETQYF.

This clonotype was observed a few times. The J gene is TRBJ1-2, the V gene TRBV20-1; D gene unclear. Trimming removed 3 bases at V and 2 bases at J, with 7 bases between. The germline V gene encodes CDR1 DFQATT and CDR2 SNEGSKA (reference sequence). The CDR3 has 12 amino acids. The CDR3 protein is CSASPQNYGYTF. CDR3 sequence (DNA): TGCAGTGCTAGCCCACAGAACTATGGCTACACCTTC.

The chain couples TRBV5-1 to TRBJ2-7; possible D gene TRBD2, 6 bases. V lost 1 base and J 6 bases, leaving 17 bases between the germline ends. There are 15 residues in the CDR3. CDR1 is SGHRS, CDR2 YFSETQ, per germline. Here the CDR3 DNA reads TGCGCCAGCAGCTTGATGGAGGGGCGAAGGGGCGAGCAGTACTTC. Translation: CASSLMEGRRGEQYF.

The chain links TRBV12-3 or TRBV12-4 to TRBJ1-3; D gene ambiguous. This CDR3 comprises 15 residues. V was cut by 3 bases and J by 0 bases, with 9 bases left in between. This CDR3 reads CASSLTGPSGNTIYF. Here the CDR3 DNA reads TGTGCCAGCAGTTTGACCGGGCCCTCTGGAAACACCATATATTTT.

This clonotype has more than one count but fewer than ten. This chain joins TRBV15 and TRBJ1-5; D possibly corresponds to TRBD1 (5 bases). V was cut by 3 bases and J by 5 bases, with 11 bases left in between. Germline V CDR1 and CDR2: LNHNV, YYDKDF (reference sequence). The CDR3 runs to 14 residues. This CDR3 reads CATSRGRGYQPQHF. Here the CDR3 DNA reads TGTGCCACCAGCAGGGGACGGGGGTATCAGCCCCAGCATTTT. The whole variable domain, filled in from reference TRBV15 and TRBJ1-5, reads DAMVIQNPRYQVTQFGKPVTLSCSQTLNHNVMYWYQQKSSQAPKLLFHYYDKDFNNEADTPDNFQSRRPNTSFCFLDIRSPGLGDTAMYLCATSRGRGYQPQHFGDGTRLSIL.